This passage covers 21 T cell receptor beta chains from one sample sequenced in a study of blood T cell repertoires in COVID-19. The table came from immunoSEQ multiplex PCR; TCRdb's copy has only in-frame clones and leaves some out. The sample holds roughly 360,000 clones, approximately 77% seen once. Sequences were obtained from peripheral blood. The receptor source for this set is a human donor with acute or convalescent COVID-19. The donor label of this sample is uncertain.

The chain has TRBV10-3 and TRBJ1-2; D uncertain. Germline CDR1 and CDR2: ENHRY and SYGVKD. V lost 5 bases, J lost 6 bases, and 13 bases lay in between. This CDR3 comprises 13 residues. The CDR3 region has the DNA TGTGCCATCAGTCTGGAGGTCTTGGATGGCTACACCTTC. Amino acids: CAISLEVLDGYTF.

The genes are TRBV5-1 and TRBJ2-3; D perhaps matches TRBD2 (5 bases). Deletions cut 4 bases from V and 3 bases from J, with 18 bases between. The CDR3 contains 16 residues. Germline loops: CDR1 SGHRS, CDR2 YFSETQ. CDR3 bases: TGCGCCAGCAGCGCAAAGGGAGCGGAGCTAACAGATACGCAGTATTTT. It translates to CASSAKGAELTDTQYF. Combining the CDR3 with reference TRBV5-1 and TRBJ2-3 gives the whole variable domain KAGVTQTPRYLIKTRGQQVTLSCSPISGHRSVSWYQQTPGQGLQFLFEYFSETQRNKGNFPGRFSGRQFSNSRSEMNVSTLELGDSALYLCASSAKGAELTDTQYFGPGTRLTVL.

The rearrangement links TRBV12-3 or TRBV12-4 to TRBJ1-1; D call uncertain. V lost 3 bases to trimming and J lost 8 bases, with 7 bases between them. The CDR3 loop spans 11 amino acids. CDR3: CASSFAREAFF. The CDR3 nucleotides read TGTGCCAGCAGTTTCGCCAGGGAAGCTTTCTTT.

The chain recombines TRBV6-5 with TRBJ2-2, with 8 bases identical to TRBD1. J gave up 7 bases and V 2 bases, and 6 bases lay outside the gene matches. This CDR3 has 15 amino acids. CDR1 MNHEY and CDR2 SVGAGI come from the germline V gene. For the CDR3, the DNA is TGTGCCAGCAGTTACCGGACAGGGCGGATCGGGGAGCTGTTTTTT. Amino acids: CASSYRTGRIGELFF.

As to this clone: This CDR3 is also generated by other DNA sequences in the sample. V and J are TRBV13 and TRBJ2-3; TRBD2 matches at 12 bases. V was pared by 2 bases and J by 6 bases, with 6 bases of the junction left unmatched. Germline V lookup: CDR1 PRHDT, CDR2 FYEKMQ (reference sequence). The CDR3 has 16 residues. The CDR3 loop is CASSLSLAGGPDTQYF. CDR3 sequence (DNA): TGTGCCAGCAGCTTAAGCCTAGCGGGGGGGCCCGATACGCAGTATTTT.

The chain links TRBV30 to TRBJ1-1; 8 bases align to TRBD1. In germline, CDR1 is GTSNPN, CDR2 SVGIG (reference sequence). The CDR3 runs to 12 residues. V lost 2 bases and J lost 9; bases outside the gene matches: 5. The CDR3 loop is CAWSLGQDKAFF. The CDR3 bases are TGTGCCTGGAGTCTGGGACAGGACAAAGCTTTCTTT.

The gene calls are TRBV7-9 and TRBJ1-2; 12 bases fit TRBD1. The germline CDR1 and CDR2 sequences are SEHNR and FQNEAQ (reference sequence). V lost 0 bases, J lost 7 bases, and 3 bases stayed unmatched. The CDR3 is 15 amino acids. CDR3 DNA sequence: TGTGCCAGCAGCTTAGCCGGGACAGGGGGCTTTGGCTACACCTTC. This sequence encodes CASSLAGTGGFGYTF.

The table lists this clone with many counts. This chain connects TRBV11-2 to TRBJ2-7, with 8 bases lining up with TRBD1. CDR3 length: 16 amino acids. V was pared by 9 bases and J by 4 bases, with 17 bases of the junction left unmatched. Germline V CDR1 and CDR2: SGHAT, FQNNGV. The chain's CDR3 is CARNEEGGQEDYEQYF. For the CDR3, the DNA is TGTGCCAGAAATGAAGAAGGGGGACAGGAGGATTACGAGCAGTACTTC.

This chain links TRBV9 with TRBJ2-7; 7 nucleotides agree with TRBD2. V gave up 2 bases and J gave up 6 bases; unmatched junction bases: 11. CDR1 is SGDLS, CDR2 YYNGEE, per germline. The CDR3 has 15 amino acids. The CDR3 sequence is CASSVMGGGQGEQYF. DNA of the CDR3: TGTGCCAGCAGCGTGATGGGGGGAGGGCAAGGCGAGCAGTACTTC.

The rearrangement uses TRBV10-3 and TRBJ1-1, with 11 bases aligning to TRBD1. Germline trimming cut 4 bases from V and 2 bases from J; bases unmatched to any gene: 6. The CDR3 length is 16 residues. Germline CDR1 ENHRY, CDR2 SYGVKD. CDR3 DNA sequence: TGTGCCATCAGTGGGGACAGGGGGTCCCCTAACACTGAAGCTTTCTTT. Encoded protein: CAISGDRGSPNTEAFF.

This chain joins TRBV6-6 and TRBJ2-5; 9 nucleotides line up with TRBD1. V shed 7 bases and J 4 bases; nucleotides not matched to a gene: 7. The CDR3 loop spans 14 amino acids. The V gene's germline CDR1 is MNHNY and CDR2 SVGAGI (reference sequence). The CDR3 DNA sequence: TGTGCCAGCAAGGTCGGGACAGGGTTAGAGACCCAGTACTTC. Encoded protein: CASKVGTGLETQYF.

The rearrangement links TRBV27 to TRBJ1-5, with D possibly TRBD1 on 5 matching bases. V lost 8 bases and J 0 bases, leaving 20 bases between the germline ends. Germline-derived CDR1 and CDR2 are MNHEY and SMNVEV (reference sequence). The length of the CDR3 is 17 residues. The CDR3 coding sequence is TGTGCCAGCGCGAACCGCCCAGGGCCGTATAGCAATCAGCCCCAGCATTTT. This encodes CASANRPGPYSNQPQHF.

The chain uses TRBV5-6 and TRBJ1-4; D uncertain. V gave up 3 bases and J gave up 7 bases, with 16 bases separating them. The CDR3 runs to 15 residues. Per germline, CDR1 SGHDT and CDR2 YYEEEE. For the CDR3, the DNA is TGTGCCAGCAGCTCCTTTTGGAGGGCTGGTGAAAAACTGTTTTTT. Translated: CASSSFWRAGEKLFF.

The V call is TRBV19, the J call TRBJ1-1, with 7 bases identical to TRBD1. The CDR3 is made up of 15 amino acids. From germline, CDR1 is LNHDA and CDR2 SQIVND (reference sequence). With 6 bases clipped from V and 0 bases from J, the junction kept 7 bases outside the gene matches. The CDR3 sequence: CASSHPGQMNTEAFF. CDR3 bases: TGTGCCAGTAGCCATCCGGGACAGATGAACACTGAAGCTTTCTTT.

This clone was found a few times. This sequence joins TRBV28 and TRBJ1-6; the match to TRBD1 covers 7 bases. V lost 10 bases and J lost 4; bases outside the gene matches: 4. CDR3 length: 13 amino acids. Germline CDR1 and CDR2: MDHEN and SYDVKM. CDR3 protein: CATQTGYNSPLHF. Here the CDR3 DNA reads TGTGCCACCCAGACAGGGTATAATTCACCCCTCCACTTT.

This chain uses TRBV7-2 with TRBJ1-2; 8 bases line up with TRBD1. This CDR3 comprises 14 residues. With 5 bases clipped from V and 6 bases from J, the junction kept 8 bases outside the gene matches. Germline-derived CDR1 and CDR2 are SGHTA and FQGNSA. The CDR3 is CASSQKRQGHGYTF. DNA of the CDR3: TGTGCCAGCAGCCAGAAAAGACAGGGGCATGGCTACACCTTC.

The V and J genes are TRBV2 and TRBJ2-1, with a weak D call TRBD2 (6 bases). Germline-derived CDR1 and CDR2 are SNHLY and FYNNEI. The V end lost 1 base, the J end lost 6 bases, and 25 bases lay between the germline ends. This CDR3 has 19 amino acids. The CDR3 DNA reads as TGTGCCAGCAGTGAAGGAGCCCGCTCGGGACGGGGACTTACCAATGAGCAGTTCTTC. This translates into CASSEGARSGRGLTNEQFF.

This chain connects TRBV7-2 to TRBJ1-3; D is possibly TRBD1 (5 bases). The CDR3 is 15 residues long. CDR1 is SGHTA and CDR2 is FQGNSA in the germline V gene. V was shortened by 8 bases and J by 1 base, with 15 bases between the two germline ends. The CDR3 sequence is CASADRPGSGNTIYF. The CDR3 DNA sequence: TGTGCCAGCGCAGACCGTCCAGGGTCTGGAAACACCATATATTTT.

The chain joins TRBV5-6 to TRBJ2-3, with D possibly being TRBD1 (6 bases). This CDR3 comprises 17 residues. V gave up 2 bases and J gave up 5 bases, with 21 bases separating them. Germline values: CDR1 SGHDT, CDR2 YYEEEE. CDR3 sequence reads: CASSLSEEDRVLDTQYF. CDR3 in DNA: TGTGCCAGCAGCTTAAGTGAGGAGGACAGAGTCCTAGATACGCAGTATTTT.

J is TRBJ1-2 and V is TRBV7-2, with a possible D match to TRBD1 (5 bases). The germline CDR1 and CDR2 sequences are SGHTA and FQGNSA. The CDR3 is 13 residues long. V shed 0 bases and J shed 4 bases, with 6 bases lying between them. The CDR3 is CASSLARAYGYTF. The CDR3 nucleotides are TGTGCCAGCAGCTTAGCCAGGGCCTATGGCTACACCTTC.

The chain couples TRBV7-2 to TRBJ2-2, with 11 bases identical to TRBD2. The V gene's germline CDR1 is SGHTA and CDR2 FQGNSA. Trimming removed 2 bases from V and 6 bases from J; junction bases left unmatched: 11. The CDR3 sequence is 18 residues long. The CDR3 bases are TGTGCCAGCAGCTTAAGGGGATCCGGGACTAGCGGAGCCGGGGAGCTGTTTTTT. This encodes CASSLRGSGTSGAGELFF.